What follows are 2 T cell receptor beta chains derived from one specimen sequenced in a study of cytomegalovirus exposure and HLA in healthy donors. Vbeta (60) and Jbeta (13) primers were used in the PCR. The data were produced by immunoSEQ multiplex PCR, yet TCRdb's version contains in-frame clones alone and is incomplete. Of 90,000 to 110,000 clones in the sample, more than 60% are singletons; the top ten hold about 8.3%. The sample taken for sequencing was PBMCs. These receptors were obtained from a woman between 40 and 50 years old in good health and CMV-seropositive.

The rearrangement joins TRBV2 to TRBJ2-5; 7 nucleotides match TRBD1. V trimming: 6 bases; J trimming: 5 bases; junction bases outside the gene matches: 3. The germline gives CDR1 SNHLY, CDR2 FYNNEI. This CDR3 has 12 residues. The CDR3 nucleotides are TGTGCCAGCAGGTCGACAGGGGAGACCCAGTACTTC. It translates to CASRSTGETQYF.

This CDR3 reads CASSPQQGDYGYTF. The CDR3 coding sequence is TGCGCCAGCAGCCCTCAACAGGGGGACTATGGCTACACCTTC. The chain joins TRBV4-1 to TRBJ1-2; 8 nucleotides match TRBD1. V was clipped by 4 bases and J by 3 bases; unmatched bases: 4. The CDR3 is 14 amino acids. Per the germline V gene, CDR1 is MGHRA and CDR2 is YSYEKL.